The present T cell receptor (beta chain) was sequenced within a study of regulatory T cells in long-lasting Graves disease. Per germline, CDR1 MNHEY and CDR2 SMNVEV (reference sequence). J was trimmed by 3 bases and V by 8 bases; bases with no gene match: 6. The CDR3 is 13 residues long. Time point specified: persistent/refractory GD, antithyroid drugs over 5 years with positive TRAb. RNA extracted from PBMCs served as the sequencing template. According to the study, TCR beta libraries were built with iRepertoire HTBI primers and CDR3-region Arm-PCR. Using its own MiXCR run on the multiplex PCR reads, TCRdb lists one record per CDR3 protein. The table includes under 450,000 distinct CDR3 sequences, approximately 23% detected once. This clonotype was detected ten times or more.

The specimen was peripheral blood mononuclear cells (PBMCs), collected when the disease was refractory, from a patient treated with antithyroid drugs. This clonotype was obtained from a woman aged 40 to 50 with Graves disease. The rearrangement uses TRBV27 and TRBJ2-7; TRBD1 aligns across 8 bases. CDR3 residues: CASSQGARYEQYF. Here the CDR3 DNA reads TGTGCCAGCTCCCAGGGGGCCCGCTACGAGCAGTACTTC.